The rows below give T cell receptor beta chains drawn from one sample of a study of blood T cell repertoires in COVID-19. Profiling relied on immunoSEQ multiplex PCR, and the TCRdb table lists in-frame clones only, not all of them. Of around 300,000 clones detected, just under 90% appear once; the ten largest clones hold just under 6.5%. Source material: peripheral blood. These receptors came from a woman between 50 and 59 years old with COVID-19, enrolled during active disease. Both conserved end residues are part of each CDR3. The order of the fields is clone size, V gene, D gene, J gene, CDR3 DNA, CDR3 protein. The D gene is left open where the match is weak. Clone size is shown for a subset of rows, as once, few, many or a class of expanded clone.

.,TRBV7-7,.,TRBJ2-3,TGTGCTAGCAGCTTAGGAGCGAGAAGCACAGATACGCAGTATTTT,CASSLGARSTDTQYF
.,TRBV7-9,TRBD1,TRBJ2-1,TGTGCCAGCAGCTTTCCCGGGACAGGACTCTTCTTC,CASSFPGTGLFF
.,TRBV6-5,TRBD1,TRBJ1-2,TGTGCCAGCAGAAAGACAGGGGGCTATGGCTACACCTTC,CASRKTGGYGYTF
.,TRBV4-1,.,TRBJ2-5,TGCGCCAGCAGCCGACATATGGCCCAAGAGACCCAGTACTTC,CASSRHMAQETQYF
.,TRBV18,.,TRBJ1-1,TGTGCCAGCCACAGGGAGTCTCCTGAAGCTTTCTTT,CASHRESPEAFF
.,TRBV7-9,.,TRBJ2-3,TGTGCCAGCAGCTCCAGTTTTACAGATACGCAGTATTTT,CASSSSFTDTQYF
.,TRBV6-4,TRBD2,TRBJ2-1,TGTGCCAGCAGTCCGGGACTAGCGGGATTTATTGAGCAGTTCTTC,CASSPGLAGFIEQFF
.,TRBV4-3,TRBD2,TRBJ2-5,TGCGCCAGCAGCCAGGGGGGACTAGCGGCAGAGACCCAGTACTTC,CASSQGGLAAETQYF
.,TRBV24-1,TRBD1,TRBJ2-2,TGTGCCACCAGTGATTCGACCGACAGGGGTCCCACCGGGGAGCTGTTTTTT,CATSDSTDRGPTGELFF
few,TRBV7-8,.,TRBJ1-5,TGTGCCAGCAGCCCCGACTCGGGTCAGCCCCAGCATTTT,CASSPDSGQPQHF